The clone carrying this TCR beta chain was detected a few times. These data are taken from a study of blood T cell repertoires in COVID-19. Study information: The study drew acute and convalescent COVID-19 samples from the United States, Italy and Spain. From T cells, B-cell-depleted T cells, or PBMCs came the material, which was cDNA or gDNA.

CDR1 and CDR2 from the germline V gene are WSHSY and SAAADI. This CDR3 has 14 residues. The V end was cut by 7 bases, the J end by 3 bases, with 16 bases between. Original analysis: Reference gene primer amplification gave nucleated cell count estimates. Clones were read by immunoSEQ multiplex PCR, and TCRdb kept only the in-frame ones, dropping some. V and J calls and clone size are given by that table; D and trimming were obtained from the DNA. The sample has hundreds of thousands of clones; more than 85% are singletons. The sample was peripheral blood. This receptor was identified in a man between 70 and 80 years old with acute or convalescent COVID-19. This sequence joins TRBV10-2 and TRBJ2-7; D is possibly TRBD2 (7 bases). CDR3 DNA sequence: TGCGCCAGCAAGCCCTCGGGGGGACACTACGAGCAGTACTTC. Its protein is CASKPSGGHYEQYF.